Below, 18 T cell receptor beta chains from the same sample are listed, as sequenced in a study of identical twins. Each CDR3 protein is one row after TCRdb ran MiXCR on the 5' RACE reads. The table lists some 1,600,000 distinct CDR3 sequences, roughly a third of them singletons. The specimen sequenced was cord blood. These receptors were obtained from a newborn girl in good health.

V gene TRBV6-5 combines with J gene TRBJ2-3; 8 bases agree with TRBD1. CDR1 and CDR2 (germline): MNHEY, SVGAGI. V was pared by 7 bases and J by 4 bases, with 7 bases of the junction left unmatched. The CDR3 length is 14 residues. In DNA, the CDR3 is TGTGCCAGCACCCGAGACAGGGGCGCAGATACGCAGTATTTT. Translation: CASTRDRGADTQYF.

This clonotype came up a few times. This rearrangement joins TRBV20-1 to TRBJ2-1; 12 bases line up with TRBD2. The V and J ends lost 3 bases and 8 bases, in that order; junction bases with no gene match: 8. This CDR3 has 15 amino acids. Germline V gene data show CDR1 as DFQATT and CDR2 as SNEGSKA (reference sequence). CDR3 coding DNA: TGCAGTGCTAGCCCTCCTAGCGGGGGGGCGGATGAGCAGTTCTTC. This codes for CSASPPSGGADEQFF.

This clonotype was seen a few times. V usage is TRBV3-1 and J usage is TRBJ1-1; TRBD1 might be the D (6 bases). CDR1 and CDR2 (germline): LGHDT, YNNKEL (reference sequence). This CDR3 contains 13 residues. V was pared by 4 bases and J by 3 bases, with 9 bases between. This chain's CDR3 is CASSPTGHTEAFF. CDR3 nucleotide sequence: TGTGCCAGCAGCCCGACAGGCCACACTGAAGCTTTCTTT. The variable domain in full, completed from reference TRBV3-1 and TRBJ1-1, reads DTAVSQTPKYLVTQMGNDKSIKCEQNLGHDTMYWYKQDSKKFLKIMFSYNNKELIINETVPNRFSPKSPDKAHLNLHINSLELGDSAVYFCASSPTGHTEAFFGQGTRLTVV.

This clonotype was observed a handful of times. The CDR3 coding sequence is TGTGCCAGCCCCTACGGGACAGTGTACGAGCAGTACTTC. Amino acid sequence: CASPYGTVYEQYF. This chain links TRBV7-2 with TRBJ2-7, with 7 bases lining up with TRBD1. The CDR3 is 13 residues long. Germline trimming cut 8 bases from V and 4 bases from J; bases unmatched to any gene: 8. From germline, CDR1 is SGHTA and CDR2 FQGNSA.

The chain carries TRBV20-1 and TRBJ2-1; the match to TRBD2 covers 9 bases. The CDR3 has 14 residues. V was clipped by 6 bases and J by 4 bases; unmatched bases: 7. Per the germline V gene, CDR1 is DFQATT and CDR2 is SNEGSKA (reference sequence). In nucleotides, the CDR3 is TGCAGTGCCAAGAGCGGGGGGCCTTACAATGAGCAGTTCTTC. Its translation: CSAKSGGPYNEQFF.

The rearrangement links TRBV4-1 to TRBJ2-1, with D possibly matching TRBD2 (5 bases). The end of the DNA aligns better with TRBJ2-7, so the J call may be wrong. There are 16 residues in the CDR3. Germline V gene data show CDR1 as MGHRA and CDR2 as YSYEKL. The DNA of the CDR3 is TGCGCCAGCGGCGCGGCGGGTACCCGATCCTACAATGAGCAGTACTTC. It encodes CASGAAGTRSYNEQYF.

Only a few counts were recorded for this clonotype. This chain connects TRBV7-9 to TRBJ2-3, with TRBD1 matching 7 bases. The CDR3 extends over 17 amino acids. Looked up from germline, CDR1 is SEHNR and CDR2 is FQNEAQ (reference sequence). The junction had 7 bases not matched to a gene; V was cut back by 0 bases and J by 1 base. The CDR3 is CASSLAPGGWRTDTQYF. In DNA form, the CDR3 reads TGTGCCAGCAGCTTAGCTCCAGGGGGATGGCGCACAGATACGCAGTATTTT.

This clonotype was observed a few times. The rearrangement joins TRBV29-1 to TRBJ1-2, with D uncertain. Germline V lookup: CDR1 SQVTM, CDR2 ANQGSEA. The CDR3 runs to 12 residues. V was trimmed by 4 bases and J by 2 bases, leaving 8 bases between them. CDR3 bases: TGCAGCGTTGTCCACTCCAACTATGGCTACACCTTC. It yields the protein CSVVHSNYGYTF.

This chain connects TRBV27 to TRBJ1-2, with 10 bases that match TRBD1. The V gene end was trimmed by 7 bases and the J gene end by 2 bases; junction bases not matched to a gene: 7. CDR3 length equals 15 residues. In germline, CDR1 is MNHEY, CDR2 SMNVEV (reference sequence). The DNA of the CDR3 is TGTGCCAGCACCCTACGGACAGGGGGGAACTATGGCTACACCTTC. It translates to CASTLRTGGNYGYTF.

As to this clonotype: An end of the junction differs from the germline gene, which may be a read error. V usage is TRBV27 and J usage is TRBJ1-6, with TRBD1 matching over 8 bases. Germline V gene lookup returns CDR1 MNHEY and CDR2 SMNVEV (reference sequence). This CDR3 comprises 16 residues. This CDR3 reads CASRYIQGARDSPPHF. The CDR3 DNA reads as TGTGCCAGCAGATATATCCAGGGGGCGAGGGATTCACCCCCCCACTTT.

This clonotype was seen more than once but under ten times. The chain's CDR3 is CASGPVAGSNQPQHF. The CDR3 DNA follows: TGTGCCAGCGGACCGGTGGCAGGGAGCAATCAGCCCCAGCATTTT. V usage is TRBV5-5 and J usage is TRBJ1-5; tentative D call: TRBD1 (5 bases). The CDR3 is 15 residues long. Trimming took 7 bases from V and 1 from J, leaving 15 bases between them. Germline V gives CDR1 SGHKS, CDR2 YYEKEE (reference sequence).

This clonotype was counted a few times. The V and J genes are TRBV28 and TRBJ2-2; TRBD2 matches 9 bases. The CDR3 runs to 15 residues. Germline V lookup: CDR1 MDHEN, CDR2 SYDVKM. Trimming cost V 4 bases and J 7 bases; bases outside gene matches: 7. The CDR3 loop reads CASSSEREAVGELFF. The CDR3 nucleotides are TGTGCCAGCAGTTCAGAGCGGGAGGCGGTCGGGGAGCTGTTTTTT.

There are a few counts of this clonotype. This chain uses TRBV10-3 with TRBJ1-1; D unclear. V was shortened by 10 bases and J by 5 bases, with 14 bases between the two germline ends. Germline CDR1 is ENHRY and CDR2 is SYGVKD. The CDR3 contains 12 residues. CDR3 sequence reads: CATKDFRTEAFF. The CDR3 coding sequence is TGTGCCACCAAGGACTTCCGGACTGAAGCTTTCTTT.

The rearrangement joins TRBV25-1 to TRBJ2-1, with TRBD1 matching over 8 bases. Unmatched junction bases numbered 7, after V lost 3 bases and J lost 3 bases. The CDR3 is 16 residues long. Germline CDR1 MGHDK, CDR2 SYGVNS. CDR3 residues: CASSDPTRGLYNEQFF. Written as DNA, the CDR3 is TGTGCCAGCAGTGACCCCACCAGGGGGCTCTACAATGAGCAGTTCTTC.

Here the CDR3 reads CASSVGAGGNEKLFF. CDR3 sequence (DNA): TGTGCCAGCAGCGTAGGGGCAGGGGGTAATGAAAAACTGTTTTTT. This chain connects TRBV9 to TRBJ1-4; 7 nucleotides agree with TRBD1. The CDR3 spans 15 residues. The germline V gene has CDR1 SGDLS and CDR2 YYNGEE. J lost 4 bases, V lost 0 bases, and 3 bases had no gene match.

The chain uses TRBV18 and TRBJ1-6, with TRBD1 as a possible D gene (6 bases). CDR1 and CDR2 from the germline V gene are KGHSH and LQKENI. Trimming stripped 2 bases from V and 7 bases from J, with 9 bases between. The CDR3 totals 14 residues. The CDR3 nucleotides are TGTGCCAGCTCACCAATGGGACAAAATTCACCCCTCCACTTT. Residues: CASSPMGQNSPLHF.

This clonotype was observed a few times. The chain carries TRBV4-2 and TRBJ2-1; a possible D gene is TRBD1 (6 bases). Germline CDR1 is LGHNA and CDR2 is YNFKEQ. V was cut by 1 base and J by 6 bases, with 19 bases left in between. The CDR3 is 17 residues long. CDR3 coding DNA: TGTGCCAGCAGCCAAGCCGGGACATTTCTCAGATCCAATGAGCAGTTCTTC. Protein sequence: CASSQAGTFLRSNEQFF.

The chain has TRBV20-1 and TRBJ1-2; no definite D call. Trimming removed 0 bases at V and 3 bases at J, with 8 bases between. Germline V CDR1 and CDR2: DFQATT, SNEGSKA (reference sequence). The CDR3 length is 13 residues. The CDR3 DNA is TGCAGTGCTAGAGAGTTACGGGACTATGGCTACACCTTC. This gives the protein CSARELRDYGYTF.